These T cell receptor beta chains were read from a single sample in a study of blood T cell repertoires in COVID-19. Only in-frame clones appear in the TCRdb table, and some are missing; sequencing was by immunoSEQ multiplex PCR. The sample holds 300,000 or so clones; 85% to 90% are singletons and the top ten take approximately 2.9%. The sample consisted of PBMCs or T cells enriched from blood (not recorded which). Receptor source: a woman in her forties or fifties who had been exposed to COVID-19. Each CDR3 is given with its conserved first and last residue. A D gene is named only where the DNA matches it firmly. Expanded clones are given a class, and other clones once, few, many or no size at all.

clone_size	v_call	d_call	j_call	cdr3_nt	cdr3_aa
NA	TRBV7-2	TRBD1	TRBJ2-1	TGTGCCAGCAGCCCGAAGACAGGGGTCTACAATGAGCAGTTCTTC	CASSPKTGVYNEQFF
NA	TRBV5-1	NA	TRBJ2-5	TGCGCCAGCAGCTCTTCCGGGACTCTACAAGAGACCCAGTACTTC	CASSSSGTLQETQYF
NA	TRBV7-2	TRBD1	TRBJ1-5	TGTGCCAGCAGCGGACAGGTCAATCAGCCCCAGCATTTT	CASSGQVNQPQHF
NA	TRBV5-1	NA	TRBJ2-7	TGCGCCAGCAGCTTGGACCGAGACTACGAGCAGTACTTC	CASSLDRDYEQYF
NA	TRBV7-8	NA	TRBJ1-2	TGTGCCAGCACCCCGACACGCAACTATGGCTACACCTTC	CASTPTRNYGYTF
NA	TRBV2	TRBD1	TRBJ1-6	TGTGCCAGCAGTGAAGCGGGACAGGGAGGTTCACCCCTCCACTTT	CASSEAGQGGSPLHF
NA	TRBV6-2/TRBV6-3	TRBD1	TRBJ2-6	TGTGCCAGCAGCCGGGACAGGGGGGCTGGGGCCAACGTCCTGACTTTC	CASSRDRGAGANVLTF
NA	TRBV29-1	NA	TRBJ1-2	TGCAGCGTTGAAGATTTGGAGTTGGCGGCAGGGGTGTTTGGCTACACCTTC	CSVEDLELAAGVFGYTF
NA	TRBV19	TRBD2	TRBJ2-3	TGTGCCAGTAGTCGAGGTGGATCGCGGGGGGCACGGGATACGCAGTATTTT	CASSRGGSRGARDTQYF
NA	TRBV18	NA	TRBJ2-3	TGTGCCAGCTCACCAGGCCTCACAGATACGCAGTATTTT	CASSPGLTDTQYF
NA	TRBV14	NA	TRBJ1-4	TGTGCCAGCAGATTAGGAGGAATAGGAAAACTGTTTTTT	CASRLGGIGKLFF
NA	TRBV19	TRBD1	TRBJ1-6	TGTGCCAGTAGTGGACAGGGGGGACGGAATTCACCCCTCCACTTT	CASSGQGGRNSPLHF
NA	TRBV27	TRBD2	TRBJ2-1	TGTGCCAGCAGTTCTGTAGCGGGTGAGCAGTTCTTC	CASSSVAGEQFF
once	TRBV7-2	TRBD2	TRBJ2-7	TGTGCCAGCAGATGGCTAGCGGGGTCCTCCTACGAGCAGTACTTC	CASRWLAGSSYEQYF
NA	TRBV10-3	NA	TRBJ1-2	TGTGCCATCGGGGACACTGGCTACACCTTC	CAIGDTGYTF
once	TRBV30	TRBD2	TRBJ2-2	TGTGCCTGCCTTCGGGGACTAGCGGGTCGGAGGGCCGGGGAGCTGTTTTTT	CACLRGLAGRRAGELFF
NA	TRBV27	NA	TRBJ2-3	TGTGCCAGCAGTTCTTTGTGGGAGCACACAGATACGCAGTATTTT	CASSSLWEHTDTQYF
NA	TRBV2	NA	TRBJ1-1	TGTGCCAGCAAGGACAGAATGAACACTGAAGCTTTCTTT	CASKDRMNTEAFF
NA	TRBV7-2	TRBD1	TRBJ1-5	TGTGCCAGCAGCTCCAGAGGACAGGGTTTTCAGCCCCAGCATTTT	CASSSRGQGFQPQHF
NA	TRBV7-6	NA	TRBJ2-1	TGTGCCAGCACCCAGTGGGGGGGGCGCGATAATGAGCAGTTCTTC	CASTQWGGRDNEQFF
once	TRBV27	TRBD1	TRBJ2-7	TGTGCCAGCTGGGGACAGGGAAGTTCCCACGAGCAGTACTTC	CASWGQGSSHEQYF
NA	TRBV6-1	TRBD2	TRBJ2-3	TGTGCCAGCAGTGAAGTTGGGACTAGCCTGGCAGATACGCAGTATTTT	CASSEVGTSLADTQYF
NA	TRBV7-9	TRBD1	TRBJ2-1	TGTGCCAGCAGCCCCTACAGGGGTGGCAATGAGCAGTTCTTC	CASSPYRGGNEQFF
NA	TRBV7-9	NA	TRBJ2-1	TGTGCCAGCAGCTTACACGGGAGCAATGACAATGAGCAGTTCTTC	CASSLHGSNDNEQFF
NA	TRBV3-1/TRBV3-2	NA	TRBJ1-5	TGTGCCAGCAGCCTAACAACACAGGGTAACAATCAGCCCCAGCATTTT	CASSLTTQGNNQPQHF
once	TRBV19	TRBD1	TRBJ1-5	TGTGCCAGTAGTCGCAACAGGGGGGCCAATCAGCCCCAGCATTTT	CASSRNRGANQPQHF
NA	TRBV7-2	NA	TRBJ2-5	TGTGCCAGCAGCTTAGGGGGAGTTCAAGAGACCCAGTACTTC	CASSLGGVQETQYF
NA	TRBV6-5	NA	TRBJ2-1	TGTGCCAGCAGGCCGGGAGTGGCAGGGAATGAGCAGTTCTTC	CASRPGVAGNEQFF
NA	TRBV5-1	NA	TRBJ2-6	TGCGCCAGCGGATCAGGGGCTAGTTCCTCTGGGGCCAACGTCCTGACTTTC	CASGSGASSSGANVLTF
NA	TRBV18	TRBD1	TRBJ2-2	TGTGCCAGCTCACCTACTTTGACAGGGCTCCTTGGGAACACCGGGGAGCTGTTTTTT	CASSPTLTGLLGNTGELFF
NA	TRBV19	TRBD1	TRBJ2-5	TGTGCCAGTAGTATAGCGGGACAGGTGGAGGAGACCCAGTACTTC	CASSIAGQVEETQYF
NA	TRBV27	NA	TRBJ2-3	TGTGCCAGCAGTTTTACGGGGTTCGGCACAGATACGCAGTATTTT	CASSFTGFGTDTQYF
NA	TRBV6-5	NA	TRBJ2-3	TGTGCCACCAGATCCTGGGGGGATAGCACAGATACGCAGTATTTT	CATRSWGDSTDTQYF
NA	TRBV18	NA	TRBJ2-2	TGTGCCAGCTCACCACTAACAGTAAAGACGAACACCGGGGAGCTGTTTTTT	CASSPLTVKTNTGELFF
NA	TRBV24-1	TRBD2	TRBJ2-7	TGTGCCACCAGTGACACCACTAGCGGGAAAATCTACGAGCAGTACTTC	CATSDTTSGKIYEQYF
NA	TRBV5-1	TRBD1	TRBJ1-2	TGCGCCAGCAGCTCGCTGGGACAGCCTAACTATGGCTACACCTTC	CASSSLGQPNYGYTF
NA	TRBV5-1	TRBD2	TRBJ2-3	TGCGCCAGCAGCGGGACTAGCGGGGGGGCTGGTACGCAGTATTTT	CASSGTSGGAGTQYF
NA	TRBV3-1/TRBV3-2	NA	TRBJ1-6	TGTGCCAGCAGCCGGAGCTCCTATAATTCACCCCTCCACTTT	CASSRSSYNSPLHF
NA	TRBV7-9	NA	TRBJ1-2	TGTGCCAGCAGCTTCGGTGGAGGGGTGTTGACTAACTATGGCTACACCTTC	CASSFGGGVLTNYGYTF
once	TRBV5-1	NA	TRBJ2-3	TGCGCCAGCAGCTTATCGACCTCCCCCGGGGCAGATACGCAGTATTTT	CASSLSTSPGADTQYF
once	TRBV19	TRBD2	TRBJ2-5	TGTGCCAGTAGTACCCCCGGAGGGTCGGGACTAGCGGTCAGGGAGACCCAGTACTTC	CASSTPGGSGLAVRETQYF
NA	TRBV6-4	TRBD1	TRBJ1-3	TGTGCCAGCAGTGACTCAATTGGGACAGGGGCCGGTTTCGCTGGAAACACCATATATTTT	CASSDSIGTGAGFAGNTIYF
once	TRBV6-5	TRBD1	TRBJ2-7	TGTGCCAGCAAACCCCCTACCCGGGACAGCTACGAGCAGTACTTC	CASKPPTRDSYEQYF
NA	TRBV7-8	NA	TRBJ1-2	TGTGCCAGCAGCCTAAGGACAGATTACTATGGCTACACCTTC	CASSLRTDYYGYTF
NA	TRBV30	NA	TRBJ1-2	TGTGCCTGGAGTAGGAGTCGGGGTGGCTACACCTTC	CAWSRSRGGYTF
NA	TRBV11-2	NA	TRBJ2-1	TGTGCCAGCAGCAGCCGTCAGGGGAATGAGCAGTTCTTC	CASSSRQGNEQFF
NA	TRBV6-5	NA	TRBJ2-2	TGTGCCAGCAGCCAAATCAACACCGGGGAGCTGTTTTTT	CASSQINTGELFF
NA	TRBV7-2	NA	TRBJ2-5	TGTGCCAGCAGCTTAGAACTGTACCAAGAGACCCAGTACTTC	CASSLELYQETQYF
many	TRBV5-1	NA	TRBJ1-1	TGCGCCAGCAGCCCGGCAGGGTACACTGAAGCTTTCTTT	CASSPAGYTEAFF
NA	TRBV7-8	TRBD1	TRBJ1-1	TGTGCCAGCAGCGTACAACAGGGGGCGAACACTGAAGCTTTCTTT	CASSVQQGANTEAFF
NA	TRBV5-5	TRBD1	TRBJ2-2	TGTGCCAGCAGCACTGGGACAGTGAACACCGGGGAGCTGTTTTTT	CASSTGTVNTGELFF
NA	TRBV7-2	TRBD1	TRBJ2-5	TGTGCCAGCAGCCGACAGGGGATAGAGACCCAGTACTTC	CASSRQGIETQYF
NA	TRBV5-4	TRBD2	TRBJ2-3	TGTGCCAGCAGCTCAAGGACTAGCGGGGGAGACCTGGATAAGAATTTT	CASSSRTSGGDLDKNF
NA	TRBV2	TRBD1	TRBJ1-1	TGTGCCAGCAGTTGGACAGGTACGAACACTGAAGCTTTCTTT	CASSWTGTNTEAFF
NA	TRBV6-5	TRBD2	TRBJ2-1	TGTGCCAGCAGTTCCACTAGCGGGGGGGCCGGTGAGCAGTTCTTC	CASSSTSGGAGEQFF